This T cell receptor beta chain was recorded in a study of T cell responses to AZD1222 COVID-19 vaccine. Profiled with immunoSEQ multiplex PCR; TCRdb holds only in-frame clones, not every one. This sample has about 69,000 clones, with 75% to 90% found just once. Germline V gives CDR1 SEHNR, CDR2 FQNEAQ (reference sequence). The CDR3 totals 15 residues. Trimming took 3 bases from V and 2 from J, leaving 14 bases between them. The sequences come from peripheral blood, collected on day 0 of AZD1222 vaccination. The J gene is TRBJ2-7, the V gene TRBV7-9; the D call may be TRBD1 or TRBD2 (5 bases each). The source is an adult in good health. The chain's CDR3 is CASSFSGQGAYEQYF. CDR3 sequence (DNA): TGTGCCAGCAGCTTCTCCGGGCAGGGAGCCTACGAGCAGTACTTC.